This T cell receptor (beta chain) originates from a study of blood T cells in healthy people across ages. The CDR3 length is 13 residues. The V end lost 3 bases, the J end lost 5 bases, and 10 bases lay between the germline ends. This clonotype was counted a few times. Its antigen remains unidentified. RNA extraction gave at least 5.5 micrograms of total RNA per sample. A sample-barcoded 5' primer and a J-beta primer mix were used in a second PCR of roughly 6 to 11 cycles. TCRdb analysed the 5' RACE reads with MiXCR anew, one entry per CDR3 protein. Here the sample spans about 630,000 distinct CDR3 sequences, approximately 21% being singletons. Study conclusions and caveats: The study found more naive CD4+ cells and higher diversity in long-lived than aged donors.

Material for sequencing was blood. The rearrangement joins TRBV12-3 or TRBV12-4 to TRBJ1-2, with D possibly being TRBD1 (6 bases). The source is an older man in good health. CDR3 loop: CASSLGGEYGYTF. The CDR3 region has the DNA TGTGCCAGCAGTTTGGGGGGCGAGTATGGCTACACCTTC.